The clone carrying this T cell receptor (beta chain) was observed many times. Antigen unknown. This entry belongs to a study of breast tumors, draining lymph nodes, adjacent tissues. General study points: The lymph node origin of tumor T cells was framed as consistent with a hypothesis, not demonstrated. Luminal-like breast cancer showed significantly higher tumor–nontumor repertoire similarity than basal-like. The data were judged consistent with most tumor T cells coming from lymph node and expanding in tumor. Tumor repertoires ranked between lymph nodes and nontumor tissue in diversity, with V and J gene preferences.

Breast cancer patients provided tissue from their axillary draining lymph nodes. This CDR3 region has 11 residues. V lost 2 bases to trimming and J lost 1 base, with 0 bases between them. Germline CDR1 and CDR2: SGHRS and YFSETQ. MiXCR, run by TCRdb on the multiplex PCR reads, gives a single entry per CDR3 protein. The sample lists 130,000 or so distinct CDR3 sequences; around 20% were seen once. The V and J genes are TRBV5-1 and TRBJ2-5; D is unclear. The sequence came from a female donor with breast cancer. Some clones in this sample may be carry-over from other donors' samples. Sequences were obtained from axillary lymph node tissue. DNA for the CDR3: TGCGCCAGCAGCTTCCAAGAGACCCAGTACTTC. Translation: CASSFQETQYF.